The entry that follows covers one T cell receptor beta chain sequence. Its specificity is unknown. This entry belongs to a study of shared clonotypes between healthy human individuals. General study findings and limits: Among the subsets, naive ones generally showed larger estimated richness than memory ones.

The study separated CD4+ cells into CD45RA+ naive and CD45RA-negative memory subsets. V dropped 3 bases and J dropped 8 bases, with 11 bases sitting between them. CDR1 and CDR2 from the germline V gene are SGHTA and FQGNSA. The CDR3 is made up of 13 amino acids. Generated by immunoSEQ multiplex PCR, the TCRdb table keeps only in-frame clones and is missing some. The sample has 2,100,000 or so clones; under 97% are singletons. This clonotype originated in a man aged 18-30 years in good health. The chain uses TRBV7-2 and TRBJ1-5; possible D gene TRBD1, 5 bases. The specimen was naive CD4+ T cells sorted from blood. Described subset: CD45RA+ positively selected. CDR3 sequence: CASSLGRTEPQHF. The CDR3 DNA sequence: TGTGCCAGCAGCTTGGGGCGGACTGAGCCCCAGCATTTT.